This entry lists 32 T cell receptor beta chains sequenced from one sample in a study of identical twins. A single record per CDR3 protein comes from TCRdb applying MiXCR to the 5' RACE reads. The sample has 300,000 to 350,000 distinct CDR3 sequences, 10% to 15% seen once. These same data were also listed under a study on yellow fever vaccine responses in identical twins.

Sequenced material: CD8+ T cells sorted from blood. These receptors were collected from a woman aged 18-30 years in good health.

This clonotype came up many times. The gene calls are TRBV9 and TRBJ2-1; TRBD2 matches at 9 bases. The trim removed 0 bases at V and 4 bases at J, leaving 14 bases unmatched. Germline loops: CDR1 SGDLS, CDR2 YYNGEE. The CDR3 consists of 19 residues. CDR3 protein: CASSVAPATSGESYNEQFF. The CDR3 nucleotides read TGTGCCAGCAGCGTAGCCCCCGCGACTAGCGGTGAATCTTACAATGAGCAGTTCTTC.

In this sample, this clonotype turned up many times. The V call is TRBV4-1, the J call TRBJ1-2; TRBD1 might be the D (6 bases). This CDR3 contains 14 residues. Germline V gene sequence: CDR1 MGHRA, CDR2 YSYEKL. V lost 4 bases to trimming and J lost 2 bases, with 11 bases between them. The CDR3 nucleotides read TGCGCCAGCAGCCCGACGACAGGAAACTATGGCTACACCTTC. Amino acid sequence: CASSPTTGNYGYTF.

This clonotype was detected only a few times. V gene TRBV20-1 combines with J gene TRBJ1-2; 10 nucleotides align to TRBD1. After removal of 0 bases from V and 2 bases from J, the junction contained 9 bases not matched to a gene. The CDR3 loop spans 17 amino acids. Germline V gives CDR1 DFQATT, CDR2 SNEGSKA (reference sequence). The CDR3 protein is CSARDRTGTGANYGYTF. The CDR3, as DNA: TGCAGTGCTAGAGACCGAACCGGGACAGGGGCGAACTATGGCTACACCTTC.

V usage is TRBV4-1 and J usage is TRBJ1-5; D gene unclear. Trimming removed 4 bases at V and 2 bases at J, with 12 bases between. The germline V gene encodes CDR1 MGHRA and CDR2 YSYEKL. This CDR3 has 15 amino acids. In DNA form, the CDR3 reads TGCGCCAGCAGCCCCTCAGTGAGGGGCAATCAGCCCCAGCATTTT. Its protein is CASSPSVRGNQPQHF.

The J gene is TRBJ1-6, the V gene TRBV27; D possibly corresponds to TRBD1 (5 bases). The CDR3 has 14 residues. CDR1 MNHEY and CDR2 SMNVEV come from the germline V gene (reference sequence). The V end lost 2 bases, the J end lost 8 bases, and 10 bases lay between the germline ends. The CDR3 loop is CASSLQGVDSPLHF. CDR3 sequence (DNA): TGTGCCAGCAGTTTACAGGGAGTGGATTCACCCCTCCACTTT.

The rearrangement links TRBV7-2 to TRBJ2-3, with D possibly being TRBD1 or TRBD2 (5 bases each). This CDR3 is built from 15 residues. Per the germline V gene, CDR1 is SGHTA and CDR2 is FQGNSA. Trimming took off 0 bases at V and 2 bases at J, with 9 bases between the two ends. The CDR3 bases are TGTGCCAGCAGCTTAGCCGGGGCGGACACAGATACGCAGTATTTT. This gives the protein CASSLAGADTDTQYF.

This clonotype turned up a few times. J is TRBJ1-1 and V is TRBV27; no clear D. Trimming shortened V by 9 bases and J by 2 bases, and 16 bases separated the two germline ends. The CDR3 has 14 residues. Germline loops: CDR1 MNHEY, CDR2 SMNVEV (reference sequence). The CDR3: CASRTWTLNTEAFF. In DNA form, the CDR3 reads TGTGCCAGTCGTACCTGGACCCTCAACACTGAAGCTTTCTTT.

This clonotype was seen more than once but under ten times. J is TRBJ2-7 and V is TRBV12-3 or TRBV12-4; 7 nucleotides line up with TRBD2. V lost 7 bases and J lost 4; bases outside the gene matches: 13. The CDR3 has 15 amino acids. The CDR3 bases are TGTGCCAGCAAGGAGGGCGGGAGAGGAGGGTACGAGCAGTACTTC. Amino acid sequence: CASKEGGRGGYEQYF.

Only a few counts were recorded for this clonotype. The chain combines TRBV28 with TRBJ2-5, with TRBD1 matching 7 bases. Germline V gene lookup returns CDR1 MDHEN and CDR2 SYDVKM. This CDR3 is 14 amino acids long. J gave up 5 bases and V 5 bases, and 8 bases lay outside the gene matches. The DNA of the CDR3 is TGTGCCAGCAGTATAAACAGGGGCCGTGAGACCCAGTACTTC. Its translation is CASSINRGRETQYF.

CDR3 sequence (DNA): TGTGCCAGCAGCACTGGACAGGGGGTCTCCGAGCAGTACTTC. This sequence encodes CASSTGQGVSEQYF. The chain joins TRBV7-9 to TRBJ2-7, with 10 bases lining up with TRBD1. Germline CDR1 and CDR2: SEHNR and FQNEAQ (reference sequence). V lost 5 bases to trimming and J lost 6 bases; unmatched junction nucleotides: 7. CDR3 length: 14 amino acids.

This clonotype occurred a few times. V gene TRBV13 combines with J gene TRBJ2-5; 7 nucleotides align to TRBD1. V shed 5 bases and J 2 bases; nucleotides not matched to a gene: 8. CDR1 PRHDT and CDR2 FYEKMQ come from the germline V gene (reference sequence). The CDR3 length is 15 residues. The CDR3 nucleotides are TGTGCCAGCAGCACCGCGGACAGGAGACAAGAGACCCAGTACTTC. This translates into CASSTADRRQETQYF.

This clonotype was counted ten times or more. CDR3: CASSPAGTTNEQYF. The DNA for the CDR3 is TGCGCCAGCAGCCCGGCCGGGACTACAAACGAGCAGTACTTC. V usage is TRBV5-1 and J usage is TRBJ2-7; 7 bases map to TRBD2. Germline CDR1 is SGHRS and CDR2 is YFSETQ. V trimming: 4 bases; J trimming: 5 bases; junction bases outside the gene matches: 9. This CDR3 comprises 14 residues. The full variable domain, completed using reference TRBV5-1 and TRBJ2-7, is KAGVTQTPRYLIKTRGQQVTLSCSPISGHRSVSWYQQTPGQGLQFLFEYFSETQRNKGNFPGRFSGRQFSNSRSEMNVSTLELGDSALYLCASSPAGTTNEQYFGPGTRLTVT.

The V and J genes are TRBV28 and TRBJ2-5; 10 bases match TRBD1. The V gene end was trimmed by 5 bases and the J gene end by 2 bases; junction bases not matched to a gene: 5. CDR1 is MDHEN, CDR2 SYDVKM, per germline. This CDR3 contains 15 residues. CDR3 nucleotide sequence: TGTGCCAGCAGTGTGACAGGGGGCTGGCAAGAGACCCAGTACTTC. This sequence encodes CASSVTGGWQETQYF.

Many counts were recorded for this clonotype. The CDR3: CASSYGVNYGYTF. The CDR3 DNA reads TGTGCCAGCTCCTACGGGGTAAACTATGGCTACACCTTC. The chain has TRBV6-1 and TRBJ1-2; D is ambiguous. CDR3 length: 13 amino acids. Germline V gene lookup returns CDR1 MNHNS and CDR2 SASEGT. V was cut by 8 bases and J by 2 bases, with 12 bases left in between.

This clonotype appeared a few times. V is TRBV7-6 and J is TRBJ2-3; D possibly corresponds to TRBD1 (6 bases). CDR1 and CDR2 from the germline V gene are SGHVS and FNYEAQ. This CDR3 comprises 15 residues. The V and J ends lost 3 bases and 0 bases respectively, with 10 bases between them. CDR3 DNA sequence: TGTGCCAGCAGCTTGGACAGCACTAGCACAGATACGCAGTATTTT. Encoded protein: CASSLDSTSTDTQYF.

At least ten counts were recorded for this clonotype. V and J are TRBV7-9 and TRBJ1-2; D remains ambiguous. CDR1 SEHNR and CDR2 FQNEAQ come from the germline V gene (reference sequence). Trimming removed 4 bases from V and 2 bases from J, with 8 bases in between. The CDR3 is 13 amino acids. The CDR3 sequence: CASSSRENYGYTF. The CDR3 DNA is TGTGCCAGCAGCTCCCGGGAGAACTATGGCTACACCTTC.

This chain links TRBV6-1 with TRBJ2-2; D unresolved. V was pared by 2 bases and J by 2 bases, with 9 bases between. This CDR3 is built from 15 residues. Germline V gene data show CDR1 as MNHNS and CDR2 as SASEGT. The CDR3 region is CASSESDGNTGELFF. The CDR3 coding sequence is TGTGCCAGCAGTGAATCGGACGGTAACACCGGGGAGCTGTTTTTT.

V and J are TRBV5-1 and TRBJ2-3; either TRBD1 or TRBD2 may fit D (5 bases each). V lost 6 bases and J 0 bases, leaving 17 bases between the germline ends. The CDR3 extends over 16 amino acids. Germline V gives CDR1 SGHRS, CDR2 YFSETQ. The CDR3 here is CASTPGTGGSTDTQYF. The CDR3 DNA follows: TGCGCCAGCACCCCCGGGACCGGAGGTAGCACAGATACGCAGTATTTT.

This clonotype showed up just a few times. The CDR3 spells CASSFSGHEQFF. The CDR3 nucleotides are TGTGCCAGCAGTTTTTCGGGGCATGAGCAGTTCTTC. V and J are TRBV12-3 or TRBV12-4 and TRBJ2-1; D may be TRBD1 or TRBD2 (5 bases each). Trimming stripped 3 bases from V and 8 bases from J, with 8 bases between. This CDR3 comprises 12 residues.

This clonotype was seen a handful of times. This chain uses TRBV7-8 with TRBJ2-2, with 9 bases lining up with TRBD1. Germline-derived CDR1 and CDR2 are SGHVS and FQNEAQ. Trimming at V came to 1 base and at J to 0 bases, leaving 9 bases not matched to a gene. The CDR3 is made up of 19 amino acids. CDR3 nucleotide sequence: TGTGCCAGCAGCTTAGTCGCACAGGGGGCACGGGCGAACACCGGGGAGCTGTTTTTT. It is translated as CASSLVAQGARANTGELFF.

This clonotype was observed a few times. The gene calls are TRBV7-8 and TRBJ1-6; tentative D call: TRBD1 (6 bases). V was cut by 1 base and J by 6 bases, with 10 bases left in between. The CDR3 loop spans 15 amino acids. The germline V gene encodes CDR1 SGHVS and CDR2 FQNEAQ. CDR3 nucleotide sequence: TGTGCCAGCAGCTTAGTCGGACAGTCTAATTCACCCCTCCACTTT. Translated: CASSLVGQSNSPLHF.

This clonotype came up a few times. The genes are TRBV6-4 and TRBJ2-1; D is tentatively TRBD1 or TRBD2 (5 bases each). This CDR3 has 12 residues. Germline V gene lookup returns CDR1 MRHNA and CDR2 SNTAGT. V was trimmed by 0 bases and J by 8 bases, leaving 5 bases between them. For the CDR3, the DNA is TGTGCCAGCAGTGACTCGGGGGATGAGCAGTTCTTC. It encodes CASSDSGDEQFF.

This chain uses TRBV7-8 with TRBJ2-1, with TRBD2 matching 8 bases. The V and J ends lost 11 bases and 4 bases, in that order; junction bases with no gene match: 4. The germline V gene has CDR1 SGHVS and CDR2 FQNEAQ. This CDR3 is 12 amino acids long. The CDR3 loop is CAAAGAYNEQFF. The CDR3 region has the DNA TGTGCCGCAGCGGGAGCGTACAATGAGCAGTTCTTC.

This clonotype was observed at least ten times. CDR3 sequence: CASSHLDSPNEKLFF. DNA for the CDR3: TGCGCCAGCAGCCACTTGGACAGTCCTAATGAAAAACTGTTTTTT. V is TRBV4-1 and J is TRBJ1-4; D perhaps matches TRBD1 (6 bases). CDR1 and CDR2 from the germline V gene are MGHRA and YSYEKL. V dropped 3 bases and J dropped 3 bases, with 11 bases sitting between them. The CDR3 runs 15 residues.

The chain is built from TRBV7-6 and TRBJ2-5; 10 bases agree with TRBD2. With V trimmed by 5 bases and J by 2 bases, 8 bases remained unmatched. The CDR3 is 16 amino acids. CDR1 is SGHVS and CDR2 is FNYEAQ in the germline V gene. DNA for the CDR3: TGTGCCAGCAGCGGAGTGAGGACTAGCGGTCAAGAGACCCAGTACTTC. Translated: CASSGVRTSGQETQYF. The full variable domain, rest sourced from reference TRBV7-6 and TRBJ2-5, is GAGVSQSPRYKVTKRGQDVALRCDPISGHVSLYWYRQALGQGPEFLTYFNYEAQQDKSGLPNDRFSAERPEGSISTLTIQRTEQRDSAMYRCASSGVRTSGQETQYFGPGTRLLVL.

The genes are TRBV28 and TRBJ1-5; possibly TRBD1 for D (5 bases). The V gene's germline CDR1 is MDHEN and CDR2 SYDVKM. The CDR3 consists of 9 residues. V lost 6 bases to trimming and J lost 15 bases, with 9 bases between them. CDR3 region: CASRSGVHF. In DNA, the CDR3 is TGTGCCAGCAGGTCGGGGGTGCATTTT.

This clonotype has more than one count but fewer than ten. The chain uses TRBV5-4 and TRBJ2-1; D tentatively fits TRBD1 or TRBD2 (5 bases each). Germline V lookup: CDR1 SGHNT, CDR2 YYREEE (reference sequence). The CDR3 totals 14 residues. V was shortened by 0 bases and J by 9 bases, with 13 bases between the two germline ends. The CDR3 sequence: CASSLGGAEAEQFF. As DNA, the CDR3 is TGTGCCAGCAGCTTGGGGGGCGCGGAGGCTGAGCAGTTCTTC.

This clonotype was recorded at least ten times. This rearrangement joins TRBV28 to TRBJ2-1; D perhaps matches TRBD1 (5 bases). There are 15 residues in the CDR3. CDR1 and CDR2 (germline): MDHEN, SYDVKM. Between the trimmed V and J ends, which lost 1 base and 4 bases, there was a span of 11 bases. This CDR3 reads CASSLSPQGYNEQFF. The DNA for the CDR3 is TGTGCCAGCAGTTTATCCCCGCAGGGATACAATGAGCAGTTCTTC.

This clonotype was seen only a few times. The V call is TRBV3-1, the J call TRBJ2-1; D call uncertain. The germline V gene encodes CDR1 LGHDT and CDR2 YNNKEL (reference sequence). V lost 4 bases and J lost 5, with 24 bases in between. This CDR3 region has 18 residues. CDR3 sequence (DNA): TGTGCCAGCAGCCCTTTGCAGTCCCCACTTAGAGCCAACAATGAGCAGTTCTTC. Its protein product is CASSPLQSPLRANNEQFF.

This clonotype has a handful of counts. The J gene is TRBJ2-7, the V gene TRBV12-3 or TRBV12-4; 8 bases map to TRBD1. The CDR3 has 14 amino acids. Trimming cost V 4 bases and J 2 bases; bases outside gene matches: 4. The CDR3 spells CASSSQGATYEQYF. The DNA for the CDR3 is TGTGCCAGCAGTTCTCAGGGGGCGACCTACGAGCAGTACTTC.

This clonotype showed up many times. V is TRBV12-3 or TRBV12-4 and J is TRBJ2-5; 7 bases are shared with TRBD1. This CDR3 region has 13 residues. The trim removed 6 bases at V and 5 bases at J, leaving 6 bases unmatched. The CDR3 protein is CASRSRQGETQYF. Written as DNA, the CDR3 is TGTGCCAGCAGATCTAGACAGGGTGAGACCCAGTACTTC.

The chain recombines TRBV12-3 or TRBV12-4 with TRBJ2-2; tentatively, D is TRBD1 (6 bases). CDR3 length equals 15 residues. The ends were cut back, 6 bases at V and 4 bases at J, with 15 bases in the middle. The chain's CDR3 is CASRNQQGITGELFF. The DNA for the CDR3 is TGTGCCAGCAGGAATCAACAGGGTATCACCGGGGAGCTGTTTTTT.